The present T cell receptor (beta chain) was sequenced within a study of CD8+ T cells in alopecia areata. Study as a whole: A regimen of oral tofacitinib, 5 to 10 mg twice daily, was given to treated patients. Overall study results and limits: How baseline CD8+ expansion relates to response remains uncertain (there was one nonresponder). Patients showed less clear TCR sequence sharing than mice, possibly partly because of HLA diversity.

Isolated RNA was reverse transcribed into cDNA used as the sequencing template. The assay was immunoSEQ multiplex PCR, and TCRdb's table has in-frame clones only and misses some. In the table there are about 210,000 clones, roughly two fifths of which are singletons. The CDR3 consists of 16 residues. Per germline, CDR1 LNHDA and CDR2 SQIVND (reference sequence). Between the trimmed V and J ends, which lost 6 bases and 0 bases, there was a span of 15 bases. Treatment defined: oral pan-JAK inhibitor, 5-10 mg twice daily. Collection of lesional scalp punch biopsies and peripheral blood was performed in alopecia areata patients. This clone was counted only a few times. What it binds is unknown.

The clonotype originates from a human donor with alopecia areata. This sample comprised CD4+ T cells sorted from blood, obtained between weeks 30 and 35, from a patient treated with tofacitinib. V and J are TRBV19 and TRBJ2-1; possible D gene TRBD2, 6 bases. The CDR3 spells CASSGPSDLSYNEQFF. CDR3 sequence (DNA): TGTGCCAGTAGCGGACCTAGCGACCTCTCCTACAATGAGCAGTTCTTC.